This entry concerns a single T cell receptor (beta chain). The study recruited healthy Caucasian donors from Russia who were aged about 6 to 100. Total RNA extracted from each sample amounted to at least 5.5 micrograms. This sample is part of a study of blood T cells in healthy people across ages. At the level of the study: For every two T cells, template switching captured about one barcoded beta molecule.

A sample-barcoded 5' primer and a J-beta primer mix were used in a second PCR of roughly 6 to 11 cycles. Paired-end reads containing CDR3 totaled no fewer than 2.5 million for each sample. From the 5' RACE reads, TCRdb called clonotypes with MiXCR, one entry per CDR3 protein. This table holds about 1.5 million distinct CDR3 sequences, 40% to 50% found once. The CDR3 is made up of 12 amino acids. Trimming shortened V by 7 bases and J by 3 bases, and 7 bases separated the two germline ends. Germline values: CDR1 SGHRS, CDR2 YFSETQ. This rearrangement joins TRBV5-1 to TRBJ2-2, with D uncertain. The receptor was derived from a woman aged 18-29 years in good health. Material for sequencing was blood. The CDR3 region has the DNA TGCGCCAGCCGATTGTACACCGGGGAGCTGTTTTTT. Its protein is CASRLYTGELFF.